This T cell receptor (beta chain) stems from a study of shared clonotypes between healthy human individuals. Deep was the level used in running the assay. Each subset's genomic DNA was shared equally among a number of immunoSEQ plates. PCR replicates performed on unsorted PBMC used 300 ng DNA, approximately 30,000 T cell genomes. Ten immunoSEQ deep assay plates were used by the authors to sequence unsorted PBMC DNA. Profiled with immunoSEQ multiplex PCR; TCRdb holds only in-frame clones, not every one. The repertoire holds 530,000 or so clones, with almost 80% as singletons. The receptor comes from a woman in her thirties or forties in good health. Some clones in this sample may be carry-over from other donors' samples. The sample taken for sequencing was PBMCs.

The CDR3 region has the DNA TGCGCCAGCAGCTTGGGACAGGGTTACTTGTACGGCTACACCTTC. This gives the protein CASSLGQGYLYGYTF. The chain carries TRBV5-1 and TRBJ1-2; 7 bases align to TRBD1. CDR1 SGHRS and CDR2 YFSETQ come from the germline V gene. The CDR3 totals 15 residues. The trim removed 0 bases at V and 8 bases at J, leaving 10 bases unmatched.